This is a list of T cell receptor beta chains from one sample in a study of shared clonotypes between healthy human individuals. TCRdb keeps only in-frame clones here, not all; method: immunoSEQ multiplex PCR. The table lists 1.4 million to 1.5 million clones, around 95% of them singletons. Material for sequencing was naive CD4+ T cells sorted from blood. The receptors shown here come from a man aged 25 to 45 in good health. CDR3s include the opening cysteine and the closing phenylalanine or tryptophan. The D gene is left open where the match is weak. Clone size is not always given. Where it is, it says once, few, many or a class for expanded clones.

>TRBJ2-7|13|NA|NA|TRBV5-4
TGTGCCAGCAGCCCCGGGACACCGCCTAAGGAGTACTTC
CASSPGTPPKEYF
>TRBJ2-2|16|NA|TRBD2|TRBV5-1
TGCGCCAGCAGCCCCGACCCCACTAGCGGGACCGGGGAGCTGTTTTTT
CASSPDPTSGTGELFF
>TRBJ2-7|14|NA|NA|TRBV19
TGTGCCAGTAGCCCTTGGGGGACTTCCTACGAGCAGTACTTC
CASSPWGTSYEQYF
>TRBJ2-3|16|NA|NA|TRBV5-5
TGTGCCAGCAGCGGGCCCTTAGGGGTTAGCACAGATACGCAGTATTTT
CASSGPLGVSTDTQYF
>TRBJ2-1|15|NA|TRBD1|TRBV5-4
TGTGCCAGCAGCTCCGGGACAGCGACGTACAATGAGCAGTTCTTC
CASSSGTATYNEQFF
>TRBJ1-5|15|once|NA|TRBV6-9
TGTGCCAGCAGCGTAAACAGGTCCCGCAATCAGCCCCAGCATTTT
CASSVNRSRNQPQHF
>TRBJ2-1|14|NA|NA|TRBV11-3
TGTGCCAGCAGCTTATCAGCTACCTACAATGAGCAGTTCTTC
CASSLSATYNEQFF
>TRBJ2-3|15|NA|TRBD1|TRBV6-5
TGTGCCAGCAGTTACCCCGGGACAGGTCCCAATACGCAGTATTTT
CASSYPGTGPNTQYF
>TRBJ2-1|17|NA|NA|TRBV7-9
TGTGCCAGCAGCCAAGACGAGCGGAGAGGGGTTTACAATGAGCAGTTCTTC
CASSQDERRGVYNEQFF
>TRBJ2-3|16|NA|TRBD2|TRBV7-9
TGTGCCAGCAGCGAAGTTAGCGGGAGGGTTTCAGATACGCAGTATTTT
CASSEVSGRVSDTQYF
>TRBJ1-2|15|NA|NA|TRBV19
TGTGCCAGTAGTAGCCCGACGGCGGGCAACTATGGCTACACCTTC
CASSSPTAGNYGYTF
>TRBJ1-5|14|NA|TRBD1|TRBV19
TGTGCCAGTAGTACCGGACAGGGCAATCAGCCCCAGCATTTT
CASSTGQGNQPQHF
>TRBJ1-3|18|NA|NA|TRBV18
TGTGCCAGCTCCCCAAGTCGTGTTCCGAGCTGGGCTGGAAACACCATATATTTT
CASSPSRVPSWAGNTIYF
>TRBJ2-7|17|once|NA|TRBV9
TGTGCCAGCAGCGTAGATTTCGGGGACCGCTACTCCTACGAGCAGTACTTC
CASSVDFGDRYSYEQYF
>TRBJ2-1|14|NA|TRBD1|TRBV5-1
TGCGCCAGCAGCTTCCGGGACAGTAACAATGAGCAGTTCTTC
CASSFRDSNNEQFF